This entry is about one TCR beta chain. The germline V gene has CDR1 LNHDA and CDR2 SQIVND (reference sequence). With V trimmed by 4 bases and J by 7 bases, 8 bases remained unmatched. The CDR3 is 15 residues long. This specimen comes from a study of cytomegalovirus exposure and HLA in healthy donors. The PCR was carried out with 60 Vbeta primers and 13 Jbeta primers. TCRdb keeps only in-frame clones here, not all; method: immunoSEQ multiplex PCR. Of some 180,000 clones in the sample, 79% were seen once. Input material: PBMCs. This TCR was recovered from a woman aged 30 to 39 in good health and CMV-seropositive. V is TRBV19 and J is TRBJ2-1, with 9 bases aligning to TRBD1. The CDR3: CASSTGTGFLNEQFF. The CDR3 nucleotides are TGTGCCAGTAGTACCGGGACAGGGTTTTTGAATGAGCAGTTCTTC.